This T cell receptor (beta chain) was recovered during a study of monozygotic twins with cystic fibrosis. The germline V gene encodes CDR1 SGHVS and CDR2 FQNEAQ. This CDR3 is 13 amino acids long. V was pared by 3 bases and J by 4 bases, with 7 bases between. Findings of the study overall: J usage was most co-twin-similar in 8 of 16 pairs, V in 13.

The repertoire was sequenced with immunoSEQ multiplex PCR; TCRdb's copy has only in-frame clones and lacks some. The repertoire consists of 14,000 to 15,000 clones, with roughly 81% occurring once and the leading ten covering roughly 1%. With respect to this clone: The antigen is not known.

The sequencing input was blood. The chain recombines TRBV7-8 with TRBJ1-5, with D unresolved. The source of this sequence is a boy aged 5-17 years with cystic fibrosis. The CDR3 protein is CASSLQENQPQHF. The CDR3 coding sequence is TGTGCCAGCAGCTTGCAGGAAAATCAGCCCCAGCATTTT. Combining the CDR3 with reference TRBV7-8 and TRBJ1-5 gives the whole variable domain GAGVSQSPRYKVAKRGQDVALRCDPISGHVSLFWYQQALGQGPEFLTYFQNEAQLDKSGLPSDRFFAERPEGSVSTLKIQRTQQEDSAVYLCASSLQENQPQHFGDGTRLSIL.